Presented here are 8 T cell receptor beta chains from one specimen sequenced in a study of chemoradiotherapy in HPV16-positive cancers. Using immunoSEQ multiplex PCR, the repertoire was profiled, and TCRdb retains in-frame clones only, with some absent. This sample has roughly 70,000 clones; 85% to 90% occur once, and the top ten carry just over 4%. The material sequenced was blood, taken from a patient who underwent chemoradiotherapy. These receptors were obtained from a human donor with HPV-associated anogenital cancer.

The chain has TRBV18 and TRBJ1-5; 7 bases are a match to TRBD1. The length of the CDR3 is 13 residues. J was trimmed by 7 bases and V by 6 bases; bases with no gene match: 6. Germline CDR1 KGHSH, CDR2 LQKENI. The DNA of the CDR3 is TGTGCCAGCTCCACAGGGGCGGGCCAGCCCCAGCATTTT. Translation gives CASSTGAGQPQHF. The full variable domain, completed using reference TRBV18 and TRBJ1-5, is NAGVMQNPRHLVRRRGQEARLRCSPMKGHSHVYWYRQLPEEGLKFMVYLQKENIIDESGMPKERFSAEFPKEGPSILRIQQVVRGDSAAYFCASSTGAGQPQHFGDGTRLSIL.

J is TRBJ1-6 and V is TRBV27; D may be TRBD1 (6 bases). CDR1 is MNHEY and CDR2 is SMNVEV in the germline V gene (reference sequence). The ends were cut back, 0 bases at V and 7 bases at J, with 7 bases in the middle. CDR3 length: 14 amino acids. The CDR3 DNA follows: TGTGCCAGCAGTTTATCAGGGGGAAATTCACCCCTCCACTTT. Translating gives CASSLSGGNSPLHF.

Points on this clone: Germline is not matched at one junction end, which may reflect a read error. The sample carries other DNA sequences with the same CDR3. The CDR3 is CASSPGLGGSGYEQYF. The CDR3 nucleotides read TGTGCCAGTTCACCGGGACTAGGCGGGTCGGGCTACGAGCAGTACTTC. The chain has TRBV18 and TRBJ2-7, with 8 bases that match TRBD2. Germline-derived CDR1 and CDR2 are KGHSH and LQKENI. The CDR3 is 16 residues long.

This chain joins TRBV27 and TRBJ2-5; the match to TRBD2 covers 13 bases. The CDR3 loop spans 17 amino acids. V was clipped by 0 bases and J by 5 bases; unmatched bases: 6. Germline V gene data show CDR1 as MNHEY and CDR2 as SMNVEV (reference sequence). CDR3 loop: CASSLSRTSGSWETQYF. The CDR3 DNA is TGTGCCAGCAGTTTATCCCGGACTAGCGGGAGTTGGGAGACCCAGTACTTC.

J is TRBJ2-5 and V is TRBV9; a weak D match, TRBD2 (6 bases). CDR3 length: 15 residues. Germline loops: CDR1 SGDLS, CDR2 YYNGEE. The germline V and J ends were trimmed by 0 bases and 1 base, with 10 bases remaining between them. In DNA form, the CDR3 reads TGTGCCAGCAGCGTAGCTACTAGCTTCCAAGAGACCCAGTACTTC. Its protein product is CASSVATSFQETQYF.

This chain joins TRBV5-4 and TRBJ2-1; TRBD2 aligns across 13 bases. The CDR3 totals 18 residues. After removal of 1 base from V and 6 bases from J, the junction contained 10 bases not matched to a gene. Germline assignment: CDR1 SGHNT and CDR2 YYREEE (reference sequence). CDR3 protein: CASSLTSGGVITLNEQFF. As DNA, the CDR3 is TGTGCCAGCAGCTTGACTAGCGGGGGGGTAATTACGCTCAATGAGCAGTTCTTC.

J is TRBJ2-1 and V is TRBV4-2; 10 bases line up with TRBD2. CDR1 is LGHNA and CDR2 is YNFKEQ in the germline V gene. CDR3 length: 15 residues. V was pared by 1 base and J by 9 bases, with 6 bases of the junction left unmatched. This CDR3 reads CASSQATSGDGEQFF. CDR3 nucleotides: TGTGCCAGCAGCCAAGCCACTAGCGGGGACGGTGAGCAGTTCTTC.

The chain couples TRBV19 to TRBJ1-5, with unresolved D. The germline V and J ends were trimmed by 0 bases and 1 base, with 4 bases remaining between them. CDR1 is LNHDA, CDR2 SQIVND, per germline (reference sequence). The CDR3 is made up of 14 amino acids. The CDR3: CASSIEGSNQPQHF. The CDR3, as DNA: TGTGCCAGTAGTATAGAGGGGAGCAATCAGCCCCAGCATTTT.